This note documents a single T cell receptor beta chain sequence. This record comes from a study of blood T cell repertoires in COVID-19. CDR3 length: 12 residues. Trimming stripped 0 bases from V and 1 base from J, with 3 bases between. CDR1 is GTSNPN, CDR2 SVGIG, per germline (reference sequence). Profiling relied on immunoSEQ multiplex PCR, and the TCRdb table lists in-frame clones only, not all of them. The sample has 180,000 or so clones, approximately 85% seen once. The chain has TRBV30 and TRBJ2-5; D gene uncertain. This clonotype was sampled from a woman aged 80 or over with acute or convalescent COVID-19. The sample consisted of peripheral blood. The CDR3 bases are TGTGCCTGGAGTGTACTCCAAGAGACCCAGTACTTC. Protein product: CAWSVLQETQYF.